This TCR beta chain was profiled in a study of early stage breast cancer tumors. Sequencing used immunoSEQ multiplex PCR; TCRdb keeps in-frame clones, though not all of them. The repertoire holds about 72,000 clones, with 65% to 80% as singletons. The sequence was collected from a person in their sixties or seventies with breast cancer. The sample taken for sequencing was blood.

CDR3 sequence reads: CAISDRTGSYSTDTQYF. CDR3 bases: TGTGCCATCAGTGATCGCACGGGGTCATATAGCACAGATACGCAGTATTTT. The chain carries TRBV10-3 and TRBJ2-3, with D maybe TRBD2 (5 bases). With 3 bases removed from V and 0 bases from J, the gap between germline ends came to 16 bases. The germline V gene has CDR1 ENHRY and CDR2 SYGVKD. The CDR3 covers 17 residues.